This T cell receptor beta chain originates from a study of T cell responses to AZD1222 COVID-19 vaccine. Study-level findings and limits: Compared with day 0, the breadth and depth of the Spike-specific TCR repertoire rose significantly after two doses of AZD1222.

The CDR3 is 15 residues long. V shed 6 bases and J shed 5 bases, with 16 bases lying between them. Germline V CDR1 and CDR2: MNHEY, SVGEGT. Sequencing used immunoSEQ multiplex PCR; TCRdb keeps in-frame clones, though not all of them. Of 150,000 to 160,000 clones in the sample, less than 90% are singletons; the top ten hold roughly 2.9%. With respect to this clone: The antigen remains unidentified.

The sample consisted of peripheral blood, taken on day 0 of AZD1222 vaccination. The receptor's source is an adult in good health. V gene TRBV6-2 or TRBV6-3 combines with J gene TRBJ2-2, with D possibly being TRBD1 (6 bases). CDR3 nucleotide sequence: TGTGCCAGCAGCCTCGACAGGCTCTATACCGGGGAGCTGTTTTTT. This codes for CASSLDRLYTGELFF.